The 24 T cell receptor beta chains below were found in one sample sequenced in a study of blood T cell repertoires in COVID-19. The data were produced by immunoSEQ multiplex PCR, yet TCRdb's version contains in-frame clones alone and is incomplete. Of about 280,000 clones in the sample, about four fifths are singletons; the top ten hold roughly a tenth. Input material: peripheral blood. The receptor set was obtained from a woman between 50 and 59 years old who had recovered from COVID-19.

The chain combines TRBV5-4 with TRBJ1-4; the D is unclear. Trimming shortened V by 4 bases and J by 8 bases, and 12 bases separated the two germline ends. This CDR3 comprises 13 residues. Germline CDR1 SGHNT, CDR2 YYREEE (reference sequence). Here the CDR3 DNA reads TGTGCCAGCAGCCCTCGTCCGGGGGAAAAACTGTTTTTT. Its translation is CASSPRPGEKLFF.

This chain connects TRBV5-1 to TRBJ1-2, with D possibly matching TRBD1 (5 bases). CDR1 is SGHRS and CDR2 is YFSETQ in the germline V gene. CDR3 length: 16 amino acids. Trimming cost V 0 bases and J 1 base, with 13 bases left between them. The DNA for the CDR3 is TGCGCCAGCAGCTTGGGAGACAGAGTCCTTAACTATGGCTACACCTTC. Translation: CASSLGDRVLNYGYTF.

The chain joins TRBV7-3 to TRBJ1-2; 10 nucleotides match TRBD1. Germline-derived CDR1 and CDR2 are SGHTA and FQGTGA. Germline trimming cut 3 bases from V and 3 bases from J; bases unmatched to any gene: 7. This CDR3 contains 16 residues. The CDR3 DNA follows: TGTGCCAGCAGCTTTGCCCCTGGACAGGGGGACTATGGCTACACCTTC. It is translated as CASSFAPGQGDYGYTF. The whole variable domain, remainder taken from reference TRBV7-3 and TRBJ1-2, is GAGVSQTPSNKVTEKGKYVELRCDPISGHTALYWYRQSLGQGPEFLIYFQGTGAADDSGLPNDRFFAVRPEGSVSTLKIQRTERGDSAVYLCASSFAPGQGDYGYTFGSGTRLTVV.

This chain uses TRBV10-3 with TRBJ1-1; 7 bases fit TRBD1. Trimming took 10 bases from V and 9 from J; bases not matched to a gene: 14. The CDR3 is 13 amino acids. Germline V lookup: CDR1 ENHRY, CDR2 SYGVKD. CDR3 sequence: CATWIPGTDQAFF. The DNA of the CDR3 is TGTGCCACTTGGATTCCCGGGACAGATCAAGCTTTCTTT.

The chain couples TRBV7-9 to TRBJ2-1; 13 nucleotides agree with TRBD2. Germline V lookup: CDR1 SEHNR, CDR2 FQNEAQ (reference sequence). V shed 2 bases, J shed 5 bases, and the junction held 9 bases outside the gene matches. The length of the CDR3 is 18 residues. CDR3 nucleotides: TGTGCCAGCAGCTTATTGGGTCTACTAGCGGGAGGGGACAATGAGCAGTTCTTC. Protein: CASSLLGLLAGGDNEQFF.

The V gene is TRBV5-6, the J gene TRBJ2-7; tentatively, D is TRBD1 (5 bases). Trimming took 0 bases from V and 3 from J, leaving 10 bases between them. This CDR3 is 14 amino acids long. Germline assignment: CDR1 SGHDT and CDR2 YYEEEE. The CDR3 DNA follows: TGTGCCAGCAGCTTGGGACAGAGAGGCTACGAGCAGTACTTC. Translation gives CASSLGQRGYEQYF.

This chain joins TRBV2 and TRBJ1-1; 7 bases fit TRBD1. From germline, CDR1 is SNHLY and CDR2 FYNNEI. The length of the CDR3 is 13 residues. CDR3 coding DNA: TGTGCTCAGGGGGGAGGTTACGGCACTGAAGCTTTCTTT. Amino acid sequence: CAQGGGYGTEAFF.

This clone was seen just once. This CDR3 reads CASSAPPEKRDRGAEQFF. Written as DNA, the CDR3 is TGCGCCAGCAGCGCCCCCCCGGAGAAACGGGACAGGGGAGCTGAGCAGTTCTTC. The chain recombines TRBV5-1 with TRBJ2-1, with 10 bases lining up with TRBD1. The V gene end was trimmed by 4 bases and the J gene end by 9 bases; junction bases not matched to a gene: 19. This CDR3 is 18 amino acids long. Germline V gives CDR1 SGHRS, CDR2 YFSETQ. Full variable domain (missing parts from reference TRBV5-1 and TRBJ2-1): KAGVTQTPRYLIKTRGQQVTLSCSPISGHRSVSWYQQTPGQGLQFLFEYFSETQRNKGNFPGRFSGRQFSNSRSEMNVSTLELGDSALYLCASSAPPEKRDRGAEQFFGPGTRLTVL.

V is TRBV18 and J is TRBJ1-5; D remains ambiguous. Trimming shortened V by 3 bases and J by 10 bases, and 10 bases separated the two germline ends. The CDR3 is 12 residues long. CDR1 is KGHSH, CDR2 LQKENI, per germline. The CDR3, as DNA: TGTGCCAGCTCACCCCGGGAACCTCCCCAGCATTTT. Its translation: CASSPREPPQHF.

The V call is TRBV19, the J call TRBJ2-2; possibly TRBD1 for D (5 bases). Germline CDR1 reads LNHDA; CDR2 reads SQIVND (reference sequence). The CDR3 contains 13 residues. Trimming took 6 bases from V and 5 from J, leaving 10 bases between them. The CDR3 nucleotides are TGTGCCAGTAGCGGATCAGGGACCGGGGAGCTGTTTTTT. Residues: CASSGSGTGELFF. Based on the CDR3 plus reference TRBV19 and TRBJ2-2, the full variable domain is DGGITQSPKYLFRKEGQNVTLSCEQNLNHDAMYWYRQDPGQGLRLIYYSQIVNDFQKGDIAEGYSVSREKKESFPLTVTSAQKNPTAFYLCASSGSGTGELFFGEGSRLTVL.

This sequence joins TRBV7-2 and TRBJ2-1; 9 nucleotides match TRBD2. The V and J ends lost 4 bases and 7 bases, in that order; junction bases with no gene match: 8. The CDR3 contains 15 residues. Germline V CDR1 and CDR2: SGHTA, FQGNSA. The CDR3 bases are TGTGCCAGCAGCTCCGAGCGGGGGGCCGGGAATGAGCAGTTCTTC. This translates into CASSSERGAGNEQFF.

V gene TRBV6-5 combines with J gene TRBJ1-4; D unresolved. The germline gives CDR1 MNHEY, CDR2 SVGAGI. The CDR3 covers 15 residues. V lost 2 bases to trimming and J lost 3 bases, with 10 bases between them. The DNA for the CDR3 is TGTGCCAGCAGTTACAGGACTACTCCTAATGAAAAACTGTTTTTT. This encodes CASSYRTTPNEKLFF.

The J gene is TRBJ2-3, the V gene TRBV6-6; 12 nucleotides agree with TRBD2. The ends lost 5 bases at V and 4 bases at J; junction bases unmatched: 10. The germline CDR1 and CDR2 sequences are MNHNY and SVGAGI (reference sequence). CDR3 length equals 17 residues. The CDR3 nucleotides are TGTGCCAGCAGTCTAAACCCTAGCGGGGGGGCCCCAGATACGCAGTATTTT. Its protein is CASSLNPSGGAPDTQYF.

V is TRBV6-5 and J is TRBJ2-1; unclear D gene. The CDR3 extends over 16 amino acids. V was shortened by 0 bases and J by 0 bases, with 9 bases between the two germline ends. CDR1 and CDR2 (germline): MNHEY, SVGAGI. CDR3 nucleotides: TGTGCCAGCAGTTACTCGGGCTACCCCTCCTACAATGAGCAGTTCTTC. Translated: CASSYSGYPSYNEQFF.

The genes are TRBV5-1 and TRBJ1-1, with D maybe TRBD1 (5 bases). This CDR3 comprises 14 residues. Germline assignment: CDR1 SGHRS and CDR2 YFSETQ. V lost 2 bases and J 8 bases, leaving 16 bases between the germline ends. The CDR3: CASSFSAGTAEAFF. In nucleotides, the CDR3 is TGCGCCAGCAGCTTTTCCGCGGGGACGGCGGAAGCTTTCTTT.

The genes are TRBV5-1 and TRBJ1-1, with TRBD1 matching over 8 bases. The germline CDR1 and CDR2 sequences are SGHRS and YFSETQ. There are 16 residues in the CDR3. Losses at the gene ends were 4 bases for V and 1 base for J; bases not matched to a gene: 9. CDR3 amino acids: CASSDKTQGANTEAFF. The CDR3 nucleotides are TGCGCCAGCAGCGATAAAACTCAGGGGGCGAACACTGAAGCTTTCTTT.

The chain couples TRBV28 to TRBJ1-2; no reliable D call. Germline V gene lookup returns CDR1 MDHEN and CDR2 SYDVKM. This CDR3 is 13 amino acids long. V was shortened by 5 bases and J by 3 bases, with 10 bases between the two germline ends. The CDR3 sequence is CASSPGGDYGYTF. The CDR3 coding sequence is TGTGCCAGCAGTCCAGGAGGCGACTATGGCTACACCTTC.

V gene TRBV7-9 combines with J gene TRBJ1-1; possible D gene TRBD1, 5 bases. Trimming removed 5 bases at V and 8 bases at J, with 9 bases between. The germline CDR1 and CDR2 sequences are SEHNR and FQNEAQ (reference sequence). The CDR3 is 11 residues long. DNA of the CDR3: TGTGCCAGCAGCCCCAACAGGGAAGCTTTCTTT. Protein product: CASSPNREAFF.

The V call is TRBV6-5, the J call TRBJ2-3; D is unclear. The V end lost 9 bases, the J end lost 2 bases, and 15 bases lay between the germline ends. CDR1 and CDR2 (germline): MNHEY, SVGAGI. The CDR3 has 14 residues. The CDR3: CASKFVRNTDTQYF. The CDR3, as DNA: TGTGCCAGTAAGTTTGTGAGGAACACAGATACGCAGTATTTT.

With respect to this clone: The sample carries other DNA sequences with the same CDR3. The chain is built from TRBV28 and TRBJ2-7; no definite D call. The V gene lost 2 bases and the J gene lost 4 bases, with 6 bases spanning the gap. The CDR3 has 12 amino acids. Germline V gene sequence: CDR1 MDHEN, CDR2 SYDVKM. The CDR3 bases are TGTGCCAGCAGTTTACCCGGGTACGAGCAGTACTTC. Amino acid sequence: CASSLPGYEQYF.

This clone was seen many times. The chain joins TRBV5-5 to TRBJ2-7; D gene unclear. Germline values: CDR1 SGHKS, CDR2 YYEKEE (reference sequence). This CDR3 region has 16 residues. Trimming left V 0 bases short and J 3 bases short, with 16 bases between. CDR3 nucleotides: TGTGCCAGCAGCTTGGGTGAGGCAGCCGCATACTACGAGCAGTACTTC. It is translated as CASSLGEAAAYYEQYF. Looking up the rest from reference TRBV5-5 and TRBJ2-7 gives the full variable domain: DAGVTQSPTHLIKTRGQQVTLRCSPISGHKSVSWYQQVLGQGPQFIFQYYEKEERGRGNFPDRFSARQFPNYSSELNVNALLLGDSALYLCASSLGEAAAYYEQYFGPGTRLTVT.

The V and J genes are TRBV19 and TRBJ2-7; D is perhaps TRBD1 (6 bases). Trimming removed 6 bases at V and 3 bases at J, with 15 bases between. Germline V gene lookup returns CDR1 LNHDA and CDR2 SQIVND (reference sequence). The CDR3 consists of 14 residues. The CDR3 here is CASRKASTGYEQYF. The CDR3 nucleotides read TGTGCCAGTAGAAAGGCCTCGACAGGCTACGAGCAGTACTTC.

The chain recombines TRBV30 with TRBJ1-5; 8 nucleotides agree with TRBD1. This CDR3 comprises 14 residues. Germline V gene data show CDR1 as GTSNPN and CDR2 as SVGIG (reference sequence). After removal of 3 bases from V and 7 bases from J, the junction contained 8 bases not matched to a gene. For the CDR3, the DNA is TGTGCCTGGAGCCCCACAACAGGGGGACAGCCCCAGCATTTT. Translated, it gives CAWSPTTGGQPQHF.

For this clone: Other DNA sequences in the same sample also yield this CDR3. The rearrangement joins TRBV30 to TRBJ1-5; D not resolved. Germline V gene lookup returns CDR1 GTSNPN and CDR2 SVGIG (reference sequence). Trimming stripped 0 bases from V and 6 bases from J, with 9 bases between. CDR3 length: 13 residues. The CDR3: CAWSVRGGQPQHF. DNA for the CDR3: TGTGCCTGGAGTGTACGAGGTGGTCAGCCCCAGCATTTT.